This T cell receptor beta chain was profiled in a study of blood T cell repertoires in COVID-19. The repertoire was sequenced with immunoSEQ multiplex PCR; TCRdb's copy has only in-frame clones and lacks some. The repertoire includes 140,000 to 150,000 clones, around 80% of them detected once, and about 39% sits in the top ten. The CDR3 runs 15 residues. The germline V gene encodes CDR1 MGHRA and CDR2 YSYEKL. Concerning this clone itself: The junction departs from germline at one end; a sequencing error may be responsible. The same CDR3 is also encoded by other DNA sequences in this sample.

This receptor was identified in a human donor in a cohort sampled during active COVID-19. Sequencing input: peripheral blood. The chain joins TRBV4-1 to TRBJ2-7, with D tentatively TRBD1 (6 bases). The CDR3 coding sequence is TGCGCCAGCAGCCCCCGGACAGCGAGCTCCTATGAGCAGTACTTC. Its protein is CASSPRTASSYEQYF.